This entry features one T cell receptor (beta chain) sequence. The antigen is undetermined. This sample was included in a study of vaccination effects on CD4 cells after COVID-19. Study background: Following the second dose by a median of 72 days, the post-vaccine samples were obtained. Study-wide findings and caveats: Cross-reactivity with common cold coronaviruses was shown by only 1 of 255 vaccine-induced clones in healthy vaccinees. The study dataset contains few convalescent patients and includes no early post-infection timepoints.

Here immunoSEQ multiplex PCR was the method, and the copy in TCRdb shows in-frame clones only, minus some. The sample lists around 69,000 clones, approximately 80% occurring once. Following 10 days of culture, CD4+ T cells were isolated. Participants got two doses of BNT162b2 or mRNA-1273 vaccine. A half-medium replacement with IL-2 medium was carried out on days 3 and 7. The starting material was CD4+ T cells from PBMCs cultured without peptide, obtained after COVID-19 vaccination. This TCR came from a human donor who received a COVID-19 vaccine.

The CDR3 bases are TGTGCCAGCAGCTTAGTTACTAGCGTTGTTTACGGGGAGCTGTTTTTT. Residues: CASSLVTSVVYGELFF. The V and J genes are TRBV7-2 and TRBJ2-2; 7 bases align to TRBD2. The CDR3 has 16 residues. V lost 1 base and J lost 7; bases outside the gene matches: 9. CDR1 is SGHTA and CDR2 is FQGNSA in the germline V gene.